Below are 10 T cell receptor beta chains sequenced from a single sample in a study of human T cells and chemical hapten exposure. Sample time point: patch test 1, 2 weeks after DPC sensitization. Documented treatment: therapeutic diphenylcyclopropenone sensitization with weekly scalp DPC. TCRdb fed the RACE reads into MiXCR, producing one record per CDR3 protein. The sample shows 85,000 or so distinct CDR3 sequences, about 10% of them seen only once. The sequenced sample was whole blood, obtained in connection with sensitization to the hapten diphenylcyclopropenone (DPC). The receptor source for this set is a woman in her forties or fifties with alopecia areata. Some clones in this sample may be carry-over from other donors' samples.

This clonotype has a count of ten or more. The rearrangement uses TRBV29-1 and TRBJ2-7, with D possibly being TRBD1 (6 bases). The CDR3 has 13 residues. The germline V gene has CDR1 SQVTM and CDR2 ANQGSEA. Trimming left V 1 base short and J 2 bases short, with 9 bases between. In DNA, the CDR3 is TGCAGCGTTGAAGGGACAGTAGCCTACGAGCAGTACTTC. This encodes CSVEGTVAYEQYF.

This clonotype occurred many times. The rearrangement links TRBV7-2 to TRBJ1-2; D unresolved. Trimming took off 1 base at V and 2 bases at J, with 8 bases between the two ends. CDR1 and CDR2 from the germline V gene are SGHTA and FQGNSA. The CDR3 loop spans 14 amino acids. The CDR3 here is CASSLDTGNYGYTF. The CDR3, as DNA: TGTGCCAGCAGCTTAGACACCGGGAACTATGGCTACACCTTC.

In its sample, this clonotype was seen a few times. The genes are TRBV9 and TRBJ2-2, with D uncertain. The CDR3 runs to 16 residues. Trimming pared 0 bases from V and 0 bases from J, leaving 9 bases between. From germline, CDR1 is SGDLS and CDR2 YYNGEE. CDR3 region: CASSVDRIANTGELFF. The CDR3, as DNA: TGTGCCAGCAGCGTAGATCGGATCGCGAACACCGGGGAGCTGTTTTTT.

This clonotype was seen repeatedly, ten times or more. Here the CDR3 reads CASSLQSSGANVLTF. CDR3 nucleotide sequence: TGCGCCAGCAGCTTGCAAAGCTCTGGGGCCAACGTCCTGACTTTC. This rearrangement joins TRBV5-1 to TRBJ2-6; D gene uncertain. CDR3 length: 15 residues. Trimming removed 1 base at V and 0 bases at J, with 5 bases between. Looked up from germline, CDR1 is SGHRS and CDR2 is YFSETQ.

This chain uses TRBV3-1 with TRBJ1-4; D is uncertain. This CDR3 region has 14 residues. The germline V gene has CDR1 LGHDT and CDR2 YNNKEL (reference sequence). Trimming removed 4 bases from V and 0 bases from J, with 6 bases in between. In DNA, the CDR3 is TGTGCCAGCAGCCCTCAGCCAACTAATGAAAAACTGTTTTTT. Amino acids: CASSPQPTNEKLFF. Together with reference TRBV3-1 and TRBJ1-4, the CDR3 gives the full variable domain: DTAVSQTPKYLVTQMGNDKSIKCEQNLGHDTMYWYKQDSKKFLKIMFSYNNKELIINETVPNRFSPKSPDKAHLNLHINSLELGDSAVYFCASSPQPTNEKLFFGSGTQLSVL.

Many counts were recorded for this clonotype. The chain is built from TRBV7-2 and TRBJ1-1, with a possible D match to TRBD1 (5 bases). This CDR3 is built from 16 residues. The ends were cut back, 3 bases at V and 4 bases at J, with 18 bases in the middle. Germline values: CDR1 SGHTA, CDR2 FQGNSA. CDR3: CASSLVGRSGGTEAFF. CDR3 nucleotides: TGTGCCAGCAGCTTGGTGGGACGTTCGGGAGGCACTGAAGCTTTCTTT.

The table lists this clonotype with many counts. CDR3 bases: TGTGCCATCAGTGAGAGGGGACTAGCGGCTTCCAGTGAGCAGTTCTTC. This encodes CAISERGLAASSEQFF. J is TRBJ2-1 and V is TRBV10-3; TRBD2 matches at 11 bases. CDR3 length equals 16 residues. The V segment lost 2 bases and the J segment 9 bases; nucleotides outside the gene matches: 9. The germline gives CDR1 ENHRY, CDR2 SYGVKD.

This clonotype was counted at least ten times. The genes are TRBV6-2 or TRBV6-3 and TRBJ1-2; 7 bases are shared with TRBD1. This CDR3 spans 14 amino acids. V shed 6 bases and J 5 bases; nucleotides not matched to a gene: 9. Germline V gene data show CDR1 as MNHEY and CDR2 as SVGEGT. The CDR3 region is CASRSLGTAYGYTF. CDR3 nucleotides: TGTGCCAGCAGAAGCCTTGGGACAGCATATGGCTACACCTTC.

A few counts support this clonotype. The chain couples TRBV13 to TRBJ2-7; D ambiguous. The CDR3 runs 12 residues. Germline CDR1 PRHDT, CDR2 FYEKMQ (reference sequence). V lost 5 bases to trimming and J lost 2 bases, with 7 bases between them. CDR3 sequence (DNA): TGTGCCAGCAGCCCCGGAACCTACGAGCAGTACTTC. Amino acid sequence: CASSPGTYEQYF. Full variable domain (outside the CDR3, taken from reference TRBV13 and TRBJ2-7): AAGVIQSPRHLIKEKRETATLKCYPIPRHDTVYWYQQGPGQDPQFLISFYEKMQSDKGSIPDRFSAQQFSDYHSELNMSSLELGDSALYFCASSPGTYEQYFGPGTRLTVT.

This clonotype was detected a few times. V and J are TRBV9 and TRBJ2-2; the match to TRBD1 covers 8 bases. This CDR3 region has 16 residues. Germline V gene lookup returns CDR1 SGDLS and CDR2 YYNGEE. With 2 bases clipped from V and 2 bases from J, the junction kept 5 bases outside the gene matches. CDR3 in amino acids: CASSVGTGINTGELFF. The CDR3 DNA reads TGTGCCAGCAGCGTTGGGACAGGAATCAACACCGGGGAGCTGTTTTTT.